This T cell receptor (beta chain) is drawn from a study of blood T cell repertoires in COVID-19. CDR1 LGHDT and CDR2 YNNKEL come from the germline V gene (reference sequence). CDR3 length equals 13 residues. Germline trimming cut 4 bases from V and 9 bases from J; bases unmatched to any gene: 6. Repertoires were generated with immunoSEQ multiplex PCR, while TCRdb's copy carries only in-frame clones and drops some. Of about 42,000 clones detected, around 73% appear once; the ten largest clones hold 25% to 35%. This clone was observed once. The clonotype comes from a woman in her 70s with acute or convalescent COVID-19. V usage is TRBV3-1 (or the pseudogene TRBV3-2) and J usage is TRBJ1-1, with TRBD1 identical over 9 bases. Sequencing was carried out using peripheral blood. The CDR3 loop reads CASSRGDRVKAFF. The CDR3 coding sequence is TGTGCCAGCAGCCGTGGGGACAGGGTAAAAGCTTTCTTT.